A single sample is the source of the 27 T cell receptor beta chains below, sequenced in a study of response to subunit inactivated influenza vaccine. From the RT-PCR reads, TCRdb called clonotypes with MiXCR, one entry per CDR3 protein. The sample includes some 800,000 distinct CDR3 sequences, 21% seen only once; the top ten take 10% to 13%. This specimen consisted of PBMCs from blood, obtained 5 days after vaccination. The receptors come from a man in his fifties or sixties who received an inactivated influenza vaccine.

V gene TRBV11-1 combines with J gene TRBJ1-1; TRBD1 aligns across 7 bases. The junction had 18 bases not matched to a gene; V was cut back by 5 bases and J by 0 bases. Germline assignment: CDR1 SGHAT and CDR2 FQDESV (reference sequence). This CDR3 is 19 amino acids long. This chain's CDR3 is CASSARDWTGGRVNTEAFF. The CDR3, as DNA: TGTGCCAGCAGCGCACGAGACTGGACAGGCGGTCGGGTGAACACTGAAGCTTTCTTT.

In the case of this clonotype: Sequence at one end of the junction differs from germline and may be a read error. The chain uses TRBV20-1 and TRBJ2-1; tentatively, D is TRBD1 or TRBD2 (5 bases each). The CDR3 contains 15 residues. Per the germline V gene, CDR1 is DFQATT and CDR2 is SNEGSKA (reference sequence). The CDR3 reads CRARTLEGRYNEQFF. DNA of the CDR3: TGCCGTGCCAGAACACTAGAGGGGAGATACAATGAGCAGTTCTTC.

The CDR3 DNA sequence: TGTGCCAGCAGCGTAATCAGCCCGAACACCGGGGAGCTGTTTTTT. It yields the protein CASSVISPNTGELFF. V usage is TRBV5-6 and J usage is TRBJ2-2; D uncertain. The CDR3 loop spans 15 amino acids. Trimming took off 4 bases at V and 0 bases at J, with 10 bases between the two ends. Germline V CDR1 and CDR2: SGHDT, YYEEEE.

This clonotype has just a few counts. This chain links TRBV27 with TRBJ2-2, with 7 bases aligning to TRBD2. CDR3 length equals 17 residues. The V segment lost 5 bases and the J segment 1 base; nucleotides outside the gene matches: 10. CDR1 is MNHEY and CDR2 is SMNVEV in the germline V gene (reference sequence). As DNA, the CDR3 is TGTGCCAGCAGTCCCCTCTGGACTAGGAGGAACACCGGGGAGCTGTTTTTT. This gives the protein CASSPLWTRRNTGELFF.

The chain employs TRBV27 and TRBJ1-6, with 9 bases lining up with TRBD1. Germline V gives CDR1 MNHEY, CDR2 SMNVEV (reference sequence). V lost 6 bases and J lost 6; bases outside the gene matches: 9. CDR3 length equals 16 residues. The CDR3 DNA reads TGTGCCAGCAGAACTATAGGACAGGGGACTAATTCACCCCTCCACTTT. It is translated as CASRTIGQGTNSPLHF.

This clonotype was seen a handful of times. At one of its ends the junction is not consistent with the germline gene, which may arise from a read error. Here the CDR3 reads CASSANTSGRRNIQYF. Written as DNA, the CDR3 is TGTGCTAGCAGCGCCAATACTAGCGGGAGGCGGAACATTCAGTACTTC. The chain has TRBV6-2 or TRBV6-3 and TRBJ2-4; 12 bases line up with TRBD2. This CDR3 is 16 amino acids long. Germline-derived CDR1 and CDR2 are MNHEY and SVGEGT.

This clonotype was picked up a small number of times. The CDR3 region is CASRWGGQGYNEQFF. The CDR3, as DNA: TGCGCCAGCAGATGGGGGGGACAGGGGTACAATGAGCAGTTCTTC. V and J are TRBV5-1 and TRBJ2-1; 10 bases agree with TRBD1. Trimming at V came to 5 bases and at J to 4 bases, leaving 6 bases not matched to a gene. CDR1 is SGHRS, CDR2 YFSETQ, per germline. This CDR3 has 15 amino acids.

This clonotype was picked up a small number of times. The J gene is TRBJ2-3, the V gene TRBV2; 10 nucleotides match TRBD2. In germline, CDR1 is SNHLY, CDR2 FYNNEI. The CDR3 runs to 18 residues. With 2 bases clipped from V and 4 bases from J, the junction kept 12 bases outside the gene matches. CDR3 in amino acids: CASSEILVSGGGADTQYF. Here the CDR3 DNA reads TGTGCCAGCAGTGAAATATTGGTGAGCGGGGGGGGAGCAGATACGCAGTATTTT.

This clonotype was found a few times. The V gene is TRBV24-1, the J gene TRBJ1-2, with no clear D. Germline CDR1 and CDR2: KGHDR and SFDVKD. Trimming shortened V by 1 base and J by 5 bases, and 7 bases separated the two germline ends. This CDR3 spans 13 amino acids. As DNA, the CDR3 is TGTGCCACCAGTGATTTCATGGGGTATGGCTACACCTTC. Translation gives CATSDFMGYGYTF.

CDR3 loop: CASSYAAGGPSGEQFF. In DNA form, the CDR3 reads TGTGCCAGCAGTTACGCGGCGGGAGGGCCCTCGGGGGAGCAGTTCTTC. V usage is TRBV6-2 or TRBV6-3 and J usage is TRBJ2-1, with 9 positions matching TRBD2. Germline V CDR1 and CDR2: MNHEY, SVGEGT. The CDR3 totals 16 residues. With V trimmed by 2 bases and J by 10 bases, 12 bases remained unmatched.

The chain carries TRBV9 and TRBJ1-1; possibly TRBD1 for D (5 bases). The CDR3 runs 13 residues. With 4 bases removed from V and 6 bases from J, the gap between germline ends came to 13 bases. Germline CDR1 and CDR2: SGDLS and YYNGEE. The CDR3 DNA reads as TGTGCCAGCAGCCAGGGTGACGTCGCTGAAGCTTTCTTT. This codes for CASSQGDVAEAFF. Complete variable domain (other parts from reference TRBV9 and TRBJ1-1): DSGVTQTPKHLITATGQRVTLRCSPRSGDLSVYWYQQSLDQGLQFLIQYYNGEERAKGNILERFSAQQFPDLHSELNLSSLELGDSALYFCASSQGDVAEAFFGQGTRLTVV.

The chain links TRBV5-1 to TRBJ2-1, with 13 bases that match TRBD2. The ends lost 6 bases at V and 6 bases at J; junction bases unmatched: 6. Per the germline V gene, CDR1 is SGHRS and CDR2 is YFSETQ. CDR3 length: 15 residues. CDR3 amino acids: CASTRGTSGANEQFF. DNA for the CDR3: TGCGCCAGCACCCGGGGGACTAGCGGGGCCAATGAGCAGTTCTTC. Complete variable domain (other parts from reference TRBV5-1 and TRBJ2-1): KAGVTQTPRYLIKTRGQQVTLSCSPISGHRSVSWYQQTPGQGLQFLFEYFSETQRNKGNFPGRFSGRQFSNSRSEMNVSTLELGDSALYLCASTRGTSGANEQFFGPGTRLTVL.

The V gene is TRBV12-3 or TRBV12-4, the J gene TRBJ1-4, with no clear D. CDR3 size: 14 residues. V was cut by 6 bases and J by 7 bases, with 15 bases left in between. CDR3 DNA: TGTGCCAGCAGCTTTATGGGTATCTCTGAAAAACTGTTTTTT. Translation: CASSFMGISEKLFF.

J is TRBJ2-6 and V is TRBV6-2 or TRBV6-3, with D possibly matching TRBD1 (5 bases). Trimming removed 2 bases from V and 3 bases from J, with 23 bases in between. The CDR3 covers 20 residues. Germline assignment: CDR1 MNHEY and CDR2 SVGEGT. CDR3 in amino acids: CASSYSSPTGRGFGANVLTF. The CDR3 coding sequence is TGTGCCAGCAGTTACAGTTCGCCCACAGGAAGGGGCTTTGGGGCCAACGTCCTGACTTTC.

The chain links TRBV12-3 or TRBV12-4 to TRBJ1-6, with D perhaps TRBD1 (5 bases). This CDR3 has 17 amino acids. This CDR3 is CTLSLLPSGRSNSPLHF. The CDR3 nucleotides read TGTACCCTCAGTTTGCTTCCCTCGGGACGGTCTAATTCACCCCTCCACTTT.

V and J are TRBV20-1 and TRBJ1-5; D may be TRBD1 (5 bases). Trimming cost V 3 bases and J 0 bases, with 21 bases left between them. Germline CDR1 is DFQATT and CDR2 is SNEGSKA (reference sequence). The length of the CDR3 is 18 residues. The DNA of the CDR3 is TGCAGTGCTAGTGAGTCGGGGAGTCGGGGGTATAGCAATCAGCCCCAGCATTTT. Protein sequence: CSASESGSRGYSNQPQHF.

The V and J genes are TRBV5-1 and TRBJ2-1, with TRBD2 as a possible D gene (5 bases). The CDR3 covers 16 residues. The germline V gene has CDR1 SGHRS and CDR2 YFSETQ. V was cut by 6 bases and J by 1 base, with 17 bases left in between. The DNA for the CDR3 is TGCGCCAGCACCGGGATTGGGGTCGGGTCCTACAATGAGCAGTTCTTC. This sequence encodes CASTGIGVGSYNEQFF.

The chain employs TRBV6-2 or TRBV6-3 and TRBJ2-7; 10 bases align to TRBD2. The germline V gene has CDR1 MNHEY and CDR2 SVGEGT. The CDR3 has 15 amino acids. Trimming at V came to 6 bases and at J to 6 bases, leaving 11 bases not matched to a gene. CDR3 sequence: CASSRRAGGPGEQYF. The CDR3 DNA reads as TGTGCCAGCAGCCGACGAGCGGGAGGGCCGGGCGAGCAGTACTTC.

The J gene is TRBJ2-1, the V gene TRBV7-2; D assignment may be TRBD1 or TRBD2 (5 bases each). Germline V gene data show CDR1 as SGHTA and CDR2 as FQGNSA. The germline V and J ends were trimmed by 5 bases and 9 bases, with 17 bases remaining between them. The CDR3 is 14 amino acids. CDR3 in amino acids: CASSPQDWGTEQFF. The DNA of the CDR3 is TGTGCCAGCAGCCCCCAGGACTGGGGGACTGAGCAGTTCTTC.

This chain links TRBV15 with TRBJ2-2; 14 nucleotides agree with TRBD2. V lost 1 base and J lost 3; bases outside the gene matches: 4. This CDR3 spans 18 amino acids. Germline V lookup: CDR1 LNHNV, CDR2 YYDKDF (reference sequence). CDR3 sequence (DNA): TGTGCCACCAGCAGAGGACTAGCGGGAGGGGTCGACACCGGGGAGCTGTTTTTT. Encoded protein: CATSRGLAGGVDTGELFF.

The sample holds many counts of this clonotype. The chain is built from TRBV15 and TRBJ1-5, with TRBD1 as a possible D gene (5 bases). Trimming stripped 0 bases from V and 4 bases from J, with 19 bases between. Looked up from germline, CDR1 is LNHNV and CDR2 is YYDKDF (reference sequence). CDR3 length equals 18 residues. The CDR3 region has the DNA TGTGCCACCAGCAGAGACTCATGGGGGAGGGAGGGGAATCAGCCCCAGCATTTT. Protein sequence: CATSRDSWGREGNQPQHF.

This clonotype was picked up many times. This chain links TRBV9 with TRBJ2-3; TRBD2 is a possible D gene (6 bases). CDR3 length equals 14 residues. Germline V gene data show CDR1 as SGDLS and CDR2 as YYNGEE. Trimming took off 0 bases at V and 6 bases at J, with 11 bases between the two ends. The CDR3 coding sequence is TGTGCCAGCAGCGTAGAGGGCGGGACGGATACGCAGTATTTT. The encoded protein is CASSVEGGTDTQYF.

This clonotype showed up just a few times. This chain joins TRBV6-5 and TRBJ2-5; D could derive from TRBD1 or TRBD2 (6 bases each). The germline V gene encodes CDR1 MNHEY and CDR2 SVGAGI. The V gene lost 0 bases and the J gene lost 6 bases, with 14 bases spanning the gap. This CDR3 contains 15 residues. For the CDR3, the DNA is TGTGCCAGCAGTTACTCCACTGGGGGGCTAAAGACCCAGTACTTC. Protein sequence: CASSYSTGGLKTQYF.

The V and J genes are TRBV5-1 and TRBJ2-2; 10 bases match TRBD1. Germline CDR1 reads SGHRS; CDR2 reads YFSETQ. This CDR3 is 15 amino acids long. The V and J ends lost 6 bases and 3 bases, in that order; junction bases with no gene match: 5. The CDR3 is CASIPDRGYTGELFF. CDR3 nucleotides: TGCGCCAGCATCCCGGACAGGGGGTACACCGGGGAGCTGTTTTTT. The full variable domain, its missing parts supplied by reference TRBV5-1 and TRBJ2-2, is KAGVTQTPRYLIKTRGQQVTLSCSPISGHRSVSWYQQTPGQGLQFLFEYFSETQRNKGNFPGRFSGRQFSNSRSEMNVSTLELGDSALYLCASIPDRGYTGELFFGEGSRLTVL.

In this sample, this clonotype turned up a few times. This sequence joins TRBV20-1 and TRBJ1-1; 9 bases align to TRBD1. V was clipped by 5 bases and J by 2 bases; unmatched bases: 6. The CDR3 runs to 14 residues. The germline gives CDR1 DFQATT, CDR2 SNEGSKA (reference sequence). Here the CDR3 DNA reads TGCAGTGCTTCACGGACAGGGGCCAACACTGAAGCTTTCTTT. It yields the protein CSASRTGANTEAFF.

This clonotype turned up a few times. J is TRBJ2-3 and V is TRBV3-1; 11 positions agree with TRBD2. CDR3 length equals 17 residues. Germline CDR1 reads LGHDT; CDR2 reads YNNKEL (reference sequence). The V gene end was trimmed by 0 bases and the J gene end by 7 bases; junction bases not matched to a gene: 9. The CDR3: CASSQDPATSGSYTQYF. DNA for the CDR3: TGTGCCAGCAGCCAAGATCCCGCTACTAGCGGGAGTTATACGCAGTATTTT.

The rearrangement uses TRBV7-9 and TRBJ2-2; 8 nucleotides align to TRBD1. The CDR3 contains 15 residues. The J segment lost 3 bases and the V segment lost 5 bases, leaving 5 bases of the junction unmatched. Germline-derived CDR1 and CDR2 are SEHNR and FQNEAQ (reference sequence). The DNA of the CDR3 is TGTGCCAGCAGCAGAGGACAGGGCCACACCGGGGAGCTGTTTTTT. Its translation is CASSRGQGHTGELFF.